These 2 T cell receptor beta chains were all obtained from the same sample, sequenced in a study of T cell repertoires in cytomegalovirus infection. A single record per CDR3 protein comes from TCRdb applying MiXCR to the reads. Among about 530,000 distinct CDR3 sequences, 26% were seen once, and the ten largest hold 13%. Sequenced sample: PBMCs. These receptors all come from a human donor in good health (CMV status not recorded). Some clones in this sample may be carry-over from other donors' samples.

This clonotype came up a few times. The chain links TRBV2 to TRBJ2-7; no definite D call. Germline V gene lookup returns CDR1 SNHLY and CDR2 FYNNEI. The V end was cut by 2 bases, the J end by 0 bases, with 5 bases between. The CDR3 totals 13 residues. DNA of the CDR3: TGTGCCAGCAGTGAAATCAGCTCCTACGAGCAGTACGTC. Its translation: CASSEISSYEQYV.

V gene TRBV20-1 combines with J gene TRBJ2-3; 8 nucleotides line up with TRBD2. V lost 3 bases to trimming and J lost 5 bases; unmatched junction nucleotides: 10. The germline V gene has CDR1 DFQATT and CDR2 SNEGSKA (reference sequence). This CDR3 is 15 amino acids long. CDR3 DNA: TGCAGTGCTAGTGGTACTAGCGGATACGGAGATACGCAGTATTTT. Protein product: CSASGTSGYGDTQYF.